The source of this T cell receptor (beta chain) is a study of OX40 agonist ivuxolimab in advanced cancers. Looking at the study overall: Every 2 weeks, patients received ivuxolimab intravenously, dosed at 0.01 to 10 mg/kg.

Clones were read by immunoSEQ multiplex PCR, and TCRdb kept only the in-frame ones, dropping some. This sample has tens of thousands of clones, with 80% to 90% found just once. As concerns this clone: Within the sample, other DNA sequences also encode this same CDR3.

The CDR3 is 11 amino acids. Trimming removed 3 bases at V and 6 bases at J, with 6 bases between. Per the germline V gene, CDR1 is MNHEY and CDR2 is SMNVEV (reference sequence). The chain links TRBV27 to TRBJ2-7; D gene ambiguous. Sequenced here: CD4+ or CD8+ T cells sorted from blood, sampled in a trial of the OX40 agonist ivuxolimab. The sequence came from an adult with an advanced solid tumor such as melanoma, head and neck, liver or kidney cancer. CDR3: CASSFLGEQYF. The CDR3 bases are TGTGCCAGCAGTTTCTTGGGCGAGCAGTACTTC.